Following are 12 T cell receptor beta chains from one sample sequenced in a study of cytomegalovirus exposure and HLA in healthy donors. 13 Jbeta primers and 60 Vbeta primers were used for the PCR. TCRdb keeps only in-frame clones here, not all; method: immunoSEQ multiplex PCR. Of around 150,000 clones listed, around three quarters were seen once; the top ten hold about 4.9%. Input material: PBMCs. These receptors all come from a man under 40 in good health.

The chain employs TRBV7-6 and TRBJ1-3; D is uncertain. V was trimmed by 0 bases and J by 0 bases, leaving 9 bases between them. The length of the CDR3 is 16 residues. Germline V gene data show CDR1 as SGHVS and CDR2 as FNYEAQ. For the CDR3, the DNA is TGTGCCAGCAGCTTAGCCAGTCCTCGCTCTGGAAACACCATATATTTT. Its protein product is CASSLASPRSGNTIYF.

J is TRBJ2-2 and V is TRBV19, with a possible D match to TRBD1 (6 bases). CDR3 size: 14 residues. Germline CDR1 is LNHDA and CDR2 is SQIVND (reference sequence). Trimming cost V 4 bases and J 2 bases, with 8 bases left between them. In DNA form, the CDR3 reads TGTGCCAGTAGTACAGGGGTAAACACCGGGGAGCTGTTTTTT. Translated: CASSTGVNTGELFF.

The CDR3 DNA sequence: TGTGCCAGCACTTCGGGAAGGACTGAAGCTTTCTTT. Amino acid sequence: CASTSGRTEAFF. V gene TRBV6-5 combines with J gene TRBJ1-1; D is unclear. V was cut by 7 bases and J by 5 bases, with 11 bases left in between. Germline V gives CDR1 MNHEY, CDR2 SVGAGI. This CDR3 comprises 12 residues.

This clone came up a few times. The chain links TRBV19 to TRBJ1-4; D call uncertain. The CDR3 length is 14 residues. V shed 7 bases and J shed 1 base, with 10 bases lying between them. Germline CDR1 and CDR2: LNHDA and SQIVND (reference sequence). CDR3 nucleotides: TGTGCCAGTAAGGGCAGCGGAACTAATGAAAAACTGTTTTTT. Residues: CASKGSGTNEKLFF.

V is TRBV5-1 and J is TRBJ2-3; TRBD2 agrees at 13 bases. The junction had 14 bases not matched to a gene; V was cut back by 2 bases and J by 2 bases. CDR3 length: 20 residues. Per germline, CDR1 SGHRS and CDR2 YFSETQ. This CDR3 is CASSFPGLAGKGGVTDTQYF. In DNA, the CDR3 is TGCGCCAGCAGCTTTCCGGGACTAGCGGGAAAGGGGGGGGTCACAGATACGCAGTATTTT.

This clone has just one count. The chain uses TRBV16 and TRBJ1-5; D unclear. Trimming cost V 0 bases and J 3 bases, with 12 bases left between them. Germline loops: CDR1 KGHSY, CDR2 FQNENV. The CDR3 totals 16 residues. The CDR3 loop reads CASSQSSEANNQPQHF. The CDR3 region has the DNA TGTGCCAGCAGCCAATCGTCTGAGGCCAACAATCAGCCCCAGCATTTT. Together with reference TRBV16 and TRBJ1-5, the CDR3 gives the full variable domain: GEEVAQTPKHLVRGEGQKAKLYCAPIKGHSYVFWYQQVLKNEFKFLISFQNENVFDETGMPKERFSAKCLPNSPCSLEIQATKLEDSAVYFCASSQSSEANNQPQHFGDGTRLSIL.

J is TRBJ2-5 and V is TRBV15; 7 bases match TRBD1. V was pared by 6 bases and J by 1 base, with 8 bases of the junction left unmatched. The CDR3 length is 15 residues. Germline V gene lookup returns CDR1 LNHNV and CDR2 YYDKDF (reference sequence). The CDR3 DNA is TGTGCCACCAGTCCAAGACAGGGTGGCCAAGAGACCCAGTACTTC. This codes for CATSPRQGGQETQYF. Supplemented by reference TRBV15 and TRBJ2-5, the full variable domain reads DAMVIQNPRYQVTQFGKPVTLSCSQTLNHNVMYWYQQKSSQAPKLLFHYYDKDFNNEADTPDNFQSRRPNTSFCFLDIRSPGLGDTAMYLCATSPRQGGQETQYFGPGTRLLVL.

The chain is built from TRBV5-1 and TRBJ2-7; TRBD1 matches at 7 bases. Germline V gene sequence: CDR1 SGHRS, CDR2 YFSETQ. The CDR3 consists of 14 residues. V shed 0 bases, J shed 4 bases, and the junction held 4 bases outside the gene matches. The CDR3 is CASSLEQGWYEQYF. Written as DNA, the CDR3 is TGCGCCAGCAGCTTGGAACAGGGGTGGTACGAGCAGTACTTC.

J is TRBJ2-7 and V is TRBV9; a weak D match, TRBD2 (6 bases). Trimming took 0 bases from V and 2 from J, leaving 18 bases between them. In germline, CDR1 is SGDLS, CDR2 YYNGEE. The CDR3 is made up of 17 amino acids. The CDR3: CASSVASGGTPPYEQYF. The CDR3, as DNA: TGTGCCAGCAGCGTAGCTTCGGGCGGGACCCCCCCCTACGAGCAGTACTTC.

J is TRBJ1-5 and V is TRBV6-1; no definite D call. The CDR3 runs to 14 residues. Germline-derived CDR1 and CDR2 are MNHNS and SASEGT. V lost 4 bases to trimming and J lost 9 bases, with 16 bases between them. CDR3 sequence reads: CASSGGLPSGPQHF. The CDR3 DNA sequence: TGTGCCAGCAGTGGAGGGCTACCCAGTGGGCCCCAGCATTTT.

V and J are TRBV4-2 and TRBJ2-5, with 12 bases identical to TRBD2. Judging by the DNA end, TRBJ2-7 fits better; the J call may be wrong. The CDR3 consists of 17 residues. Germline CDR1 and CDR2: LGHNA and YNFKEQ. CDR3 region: CASSQEDGLAGSYEQYF. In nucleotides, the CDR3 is TGTGCCAGCAGCCAAGAGGACGGACTAGCGGGGTCCTACGAGCAGTACTTC.

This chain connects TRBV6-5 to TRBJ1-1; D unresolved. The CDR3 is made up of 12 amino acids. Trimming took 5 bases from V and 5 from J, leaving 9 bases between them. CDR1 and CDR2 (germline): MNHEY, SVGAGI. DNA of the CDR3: TGTGCCAGCAGTGAAAGCCGGACTGAAGCTTTCTTT. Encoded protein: CASSESRTEAFF.